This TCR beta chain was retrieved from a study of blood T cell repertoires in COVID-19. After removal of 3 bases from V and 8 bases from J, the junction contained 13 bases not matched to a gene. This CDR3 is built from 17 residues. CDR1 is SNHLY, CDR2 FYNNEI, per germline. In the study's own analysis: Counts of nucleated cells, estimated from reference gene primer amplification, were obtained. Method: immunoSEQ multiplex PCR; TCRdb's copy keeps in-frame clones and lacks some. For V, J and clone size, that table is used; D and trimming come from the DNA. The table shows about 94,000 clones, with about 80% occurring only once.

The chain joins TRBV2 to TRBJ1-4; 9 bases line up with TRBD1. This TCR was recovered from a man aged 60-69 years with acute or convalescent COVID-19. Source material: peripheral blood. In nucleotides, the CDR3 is TGTGCCAGCAGTGAGGGGGGACAGGGCAGGATTGGAGAAAAACTGTTTTTT. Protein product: CASSEGGQGRIGEKLFF.